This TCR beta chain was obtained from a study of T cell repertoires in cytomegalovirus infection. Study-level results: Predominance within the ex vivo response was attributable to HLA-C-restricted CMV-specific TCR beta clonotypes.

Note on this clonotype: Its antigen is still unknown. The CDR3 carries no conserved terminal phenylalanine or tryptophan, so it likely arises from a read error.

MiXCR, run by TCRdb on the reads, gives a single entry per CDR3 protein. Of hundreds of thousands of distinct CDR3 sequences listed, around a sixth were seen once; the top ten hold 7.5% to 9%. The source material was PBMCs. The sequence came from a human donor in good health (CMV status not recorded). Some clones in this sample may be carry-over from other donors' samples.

CDR3 protein: CASSLRDSMNTEAFY. The CDR3 DNA is TGTGCCAGCAGCCTAAGGGACAGCATGAACACTGAAGCTTTCTAT. The gene calls are TRBV7-3 and TRBJ1-1, with 7 bases that match TRBD1. CDR3 length: 15 residues. V shed 5 bases, J shed 0 bases, and the junction held 6 bases outside the gene matches. Germline V gene lookup returns CDR1 SGHTA and CDR2 FQGTGA.